A single sample gave rise to the 13 T cell receptor beta chains below, sequenced in a study of T cell repertoires in cytomegalovirus infection. TCRdb fed the reads into MiXCR, producing one record per CDR3 protein. Of about 310,000 distinct CDR3 sequences listed, about a sixth are singletons. Sequencing used PBMCs. The receptors come from a human donor in good health (CMV status not recorded). Some clones in this sample may be carry-over from other donors' samples.

V and J are TRBV24-1 and TRBJ2-6; D is ambiguous. Trimming cost V 2 bases and J 0 bases, with 7 bases left between them. The germline CDR1 and CDR2 sequences are KGHDR and SFDVKD. This CDR3 is 16 amino acids long. The CDR3 is CATSDSWASGANVLTF. DNA for the CDR3: TGTGCCACCAGTGATTCATGGGCCTCTGGGGCCAACGTCCTGACTTTC.

A few counts support this clonotype. V gene TRBV20-1 combines with J gene TRBJ2-7; TRBD2 aligns across 8 bases. V dropped 0 bases and J dropped 4; count of bases not matched to a gene: 5. Germline lookup yields CDR1 DFQATT and CDR2 SNEGSKA (reference sequence). This CDR3 comprises 14 residues. The CDR3 spells CSARDPGGAYEQYF. CDR3 DNA sequence: TGCAGTGCTAGAGATCCCGGGGGGGCTTACGAGCAGTACTTC.

This clonotype was detected only a few times. J is TRBJ1-2 and V is TRBV19; 7 nucleotides line up with TRBD1. CDR1 and CDR2 (germline): LNHDA, SQIVND (reference sequence). Unmatched junction bases numbered 6, after V lost 6 bases and J lost 2 bases. CDR3 length equals 14 residues. The DNA of the CDR3 is TGTGCCAGTAGACCGGGACAGTACAACTATGGCTACACCTTC. As protein: CASRPGQYNYGYTF. The full variable domain, with the rest looked up from reference TRBV19 and TRBJ1-2, is DGGITQSPKYLFRKEGQNVTLSCEQNLNHDAMYWYRQDPGQGLRLIYYSQIVNDFQKGDIAEGYSVSREKKESFPLTVTSAQKNPTAFYLCASRPGQYNYGYTFGSGTRLTVV.

A remark on this clonotype: This sequence may be a read error, since a much larger clone differs from it by one base. The rearrangement links TRBV7-2 to TRBJ1-5; D is uncertain. Deletions cut 5 bases from V and 4 bases from J, with 12 bases between. CDR3 length: 14 residues. Germline CDR1 SGHTA, CDR2 FQGNSA. The CDR3 region has the DNA TGTGCCAGCAGCGTAGATCCTGCTAATCAGCCCCAGCATTTT. It translates to CASSVDPANQPQHF.

This clonotype came up many times. CDR3 coding DNA: TGTGCCAGCAGCTTAGGTTTCCCGAACTATGGCTACACCTTC. This translates into CASSLGFPNYGYTF. The rearrangement joins TRBV7-2 to TRBJ1-2; D unclear. CDR3 length: 14 amino acids. Germline V CDR1 and CDR2: SGHTA, FQGNSA. The ends were cut back, 1 base at V and 2 bases at J, with 8 bases in the middle.

The table lists this clonotype with a few counts. This chain uses TRBV18 with TRBJ2-5; D may match TRBD1 or TRBD2 (5 bases each). Germline V gene lookup returns CDR1 KGHSH and CDR2 LQKENI. V gave up 3 bases and J gave up 5 bases, with 19 bases separating them. The CDR3 runs to 16 residues. For the CDR3, the DNA is TGTGCCAGCTCACCCAGTGCAGGGTTCGGCGGGGAGACCCAGTACTTC. It codes for CASSPSAGFGGETQYF.

The J gene is TRBJ1-2, the V gene TRBV19, with a tentative D call TRBD1 (6 bases). The V end lost 3 bases, the J end lost 4 bases, and 12 bases lay between the germline ends. Germline V gene data show CDR1 as LNHDA and CDR2 as SQIVND (reference sequence). The CDR3 has 14 residues. CDR3 in amino acids: CASSMSGTLYGYTF. Written as DNA, the CDR3 is TGTGCCAGTAGTATGTCAGGGACACTCTATGGCTACACCTTC.

This clonotype has only a few counts. In DNA, the CDR3 is TGCAGCGTGGACGACAGGATTGAAGCTTTCTTT. Amino acids: CSVDDRIEAFF. The chain has TRBV29-1 and TRBJ1-1; tentatively, D is TRBD1 (6 bases). The CDR3 sequence is 11 residues long. Germline loops: CDR1 SQVTM, CDR2 ANQGSEA. Trimming pared 6 bases from V and 7 bases from J, leaving 12 bases between.

The chain joins TRBV28 to TRBJ1-2; tentatively, D is TRBD1 (6 bases). The CDR3 runs to 15 residues. Trimming removed 3 bases from V and 1 base from J, with 12 bases in between. Germline values: CDR1 MDHEN, CDR2 SYDVKM. CDR3: CASSLAGAHNYGYTF. DNA of the CDR3: TGTGCCAGCAGTTTGGCAGGGGCACATAACTATGGCTACACCTTC.

This clonotype was observed a few times. The chain couples TRBV12-3 or TRBV12-4 to TRBJ1-5; a possible D gene is TRBD1 (6 bases). The CDR3 is made up of 13 amino acids. Between the trimmed V and J ends, which lost 6 bases and 8 bases, there was a span of 14 bases. The CDR3 reads CASSEFKGEPQHF. CDR3 coding DNA: TGTGCCAGCAGCGAATTCAAGGGGGAGCCCCAGCATTTT.

This clonotype was recorded a few times. V gene TRBV5-4 combines with J gene TRBJ2-5; D is perhaps TRBD2 (5 bases). The V and J ends lost 6 bases and 12 bases respectively, with 21 bases between them. Germline values: CDR1 SGHNT, CDR2 YYREEE (reference sequence). CDR3 size: 13 residues. CDR3 protein: CASTFGSAGVKYF. Here the CDR3 DNA reads TGTGCCAGCACCTTCGGAAGTGCCGGGGTAAAGTACTTC.

This clonotype was recorded only once. The V and J genes are TRBV9 and TRBJ1-1; D is uncertain. Germline V gives CDR1 SGDLS, CDR2 YYNGEE. The V end was cut by 0 bases, the J end by 5 bases, with 8 bases between. The CDR3 loop spans 13 amino acids. The CDR3 sequence: CASSVAGWTEAFF. CDR3 nucleotide sequence: TGTGCCAGCAGCGTAGCCGGGTGGACTGAAGCTTTCTTT.

This clonotype came up many times. The V and J genes are TRBV4-1 and TRBJ1-1, with a weak D call TRBD1 (6 bases). Trimming took off 3 bases at V and 2 bases at J, with 16 bases between the two ends. This CDR3 spans 16 amino acids. Germline loops: CDR1 MGHRA, CDR2 YSYEKL. CDR3 sequence (DNA): TGCGCCAGCAGCCACGGAATAGGGACACTAAACACTGAAGCTTTCTTT. Translation gives CASSHGIGTLNTEAFF.